Below, 5 T cell receptor beta chains from the same sample are listed, as sequenced in a study of T cells in Graves' hyperthyroidism and ophthalmopathy. Authors of the study amplified TCR beta CDR3 regions from RNA transcripts. Initially, a first-round RT-PCR of the TCR CDR3 employed the HTBI primer set. MiXCR, applied by TCRdb to the multiplex PCR reads, yields one record per CDR3 protein. The table includes hundreds of thousands of distinct CDR3 sequences, 45% detected once. The sequenced material came from peripheral blood or thyroid tissue (not recorded which). The receptors here all came from an adult man with Graves' disease, either hyperthyroidism or ophthalmopathy (not recorded which).

The V gene is TRBV11-1, the J gene TRBJ2-7; D ambiguous. CDR3 length: 14 amino acids. Germline CDR1 SGHAT, CDR2 FQDESV (reference sequence). Trimming took 3 bases from V and 1 from J, leaving 10 bases between them. CDR3: CASSLKGSSYEQYF. The DNA for the CDR3 is TGTGCCAGCAGCTTGAAAGGGTCGTCCTACGAGCAGTACTTC.

The chain links TRBV29-1 to TRBJ1-2, with D perhaps TRBD1 (6 bases). Trimming took off 6 bases at V and 6 bases at J, with 20 bases between the two ends. CDR1 SQVTM and CDR2 ANQGSEA come from the germline V gene. This CDR3 has 14 residues. CDR3: CSVQDPTGENGYTF. CDR3 DNA: TGCAGCGTACAAGATCCGACAGGAGAGAATGGCTACACCTTC.

Notes on this clonotype: Because the CDR3 is missing its conserved closing phenylalanine or tryptophan, this is likely a read error. The chain recombines TRBV11-2 with TRBJ1-6; D is uncertain. The germline V and J ends were trimmed by 3 bases and 1 base, with 7 bases remaining between them. CDR1 and CDR2 from the germline V gene are SGHAT and FQNNGV. The CDR3 extends over 15 amino acids. The CDR3 spells CASSFEGSYNSPLHL. As DNA, the CDR3 is TGTGCCAGCAGCTTCGAGGGATCCTATAATTCACCCCTCCACCTT.

The chain carries TRBV7-8 and TRBJ2-5; 7 bases map to TRBD2. Germline V CDR1 and CDR2: SGHVS, FQNEAQ. Trimming at V came to 1 base and at J to 5 bases, leaving 4 bases not matched to a gene. This CDR3 is built from 14 residues. The CDR3: CASSLETAGETQYF. DNA of the CDR3: TGTGCCAGCAGCTTAGAGACAGCGGGGGAGACCCAGTACTTC.

At least ten counts were recorded for this clonotype. The DNA for the CDR3 is TGCGCCAGCAGCTTGGGGACCAGCTATGGCTACACCTTC. Translation: CASSLGTSYGYTF. The chain combines TRBV5-1 with TRBJ1-2, with D uncertain. CDR1 is SGHRS and CDR2 is YFSETQ in the germline V gene. This CDR3 is built from 13 residues. V was shortened by 0 bases and J by 4 bases, with 7 bases between the two germline ends.